Below are 25 T cell receptor beta chains sequenced from a single sample in a study of preoperative IRX-2 immunotherapy in early breast cancer. Treatment defined: preoperative locoregional IRX-2 cytokine immunotherapy. Here immunoSEQ multiplex PCR was the method, and the copy in TCRdb shows in-frame clones only, minus some. In the table there are 10,000 to 15,000 clones, approximately 91% of which are singletons. This sample was gathered from a patient treated with IRX-2 immunotherapy. Receptors were obtained from a human donor with breast cancer.

This clone has a single count. This rearrangement joins TRBV5-1 to TRBJ1-5; D might be TRBD1 (6 bases). Germline V gene lookup returns CDR1 SGHRS and CDR2 YFSETQ. The CDR3 has 14 amino acids. V dropped 0 bases and J dropped 4 bases, with 8 bases sitting between them. CDR3 residues: CASSLGGPNQPQHF. Written as DNA, the CDR3 is TGCGCCAGCAGCTTGGGGGGGCCTAATCAGCCCCAGCATTTT.

V and J are TRBV5-1 and TRBJ2-2, with D possibly being TRBD1 (6 bases). Germline values: CDR1 SGHRS, CDR2 YFSETQ. V dropped 4 bases and J dropped 6 bases, with 10 bases sitting between them. CDR3 length: 13 residues. The CDR3 protein is CASSPEGAGELFF. In DNA form, the CDR3 reads TGCGCCAGCAGCCCTGAGGGGGCCGGGGAGCTGTTTTTT. Filled out from reference TRBV5-1 and TRBJ2-2, the complete variable domain reads KAGVTQTPRYLIKTRGQQVTLSCSPISGHRSVSWYQQTPGQGLQFLFEYFSETQRNKGNFPGRFSGRQFSNSRSEMNVSTLELGDSALYLCASSPEGAGELFFGEGSRLTVL.

The chain employs TRBV5-1 and TRBJ2-7; tentative D call: TRBD2 (5 bases). Germline loops: CDR1 SGHRS, CDR2 YFSETQ. V lost 0 bases, J lost 5 bases, and 18 bases lay in between. This CDR3 spans 16 amino acids. The DNA for the CDR3 is TGCGCCAGCAGCTTGGGGCCAGGACTCCGTAAGGACGAGCAGTACGTC. It yields the protein CASSLGPGLRKDEQYV.

V and J are TRBV27 and TRBJ1-6, with D perhaps matching TRBD1 (5 bases). Between the trimmed V and J ends, which lost 4 bases and 9 bases, there was a span of 7 bases. The CDR3 has 12 residues. Germline assignment: CDR1 MNHEY and CDR2 SMNVEV (reference sequence). The CDR3 DNA is TGTGCCAGCAGTTCAGGGATTTCACCCCTCCACTTT. Amino acid sequence: CASSSGISPLHF.

The chain uses TRBV6-5 and TRBJ1-2, with 8 bases aligning to TRBD1. The V gene end was trimmed by 1 base and the J gene end by 6 bases; junction bases not matched to a gene: 4. The germline V gene has CDR1 MNHEY and CDR2 SVGAGI. This CDR3 has 14 amino acids. CDR3 loop: CASSYLQGADGYTF. The CDR3 nucleotides are TGTGCCAGCAGTTACTTGCAGGGGGCGGATGGCTACACCTTC.

DNA of the CDR3: TGCGCCAGCAGCTTGGGGAACACCGGGGAGCTGTTTTTT. Translated, it gives CASSLGNTGELFF. The V gene is TRBV5-1, the J gene TRBJ2-2; D ambiguous. This CDR3 is built from 13 residues. Germline CDR1 is SGHRS and CDR2 is YFSETQ. Trimming stripped 0 bases from V and 1 base from J, with 1 base between.

The chain is built from TRBV6-1 and TRBJ1-1; TRBD1 agrees at 12 bases. This CDR3 contains 15 residues. V gave up 8 bases and J gave up 8 bases; unmatched junction bases: 12. Germline V gene sequence: CDR1 MNHNS, CDR2 SASEGT. DNA for the CDR3: TGTGCCAGCCGTTCAGGGACAGGGGGCGGCAGGGAAGCTTTCTTT. Its protein is CASRSGTGGGREAFF.

The chain employs TRBV4-2 and TRBJ2-3, with no clear D. Germline loops: CDR1 LGHNA, CDR2 YNFKEQ. V was shortened by 2 bases and J by 6 bases, with 12 bases between the two germline ends. The CDR3 is 14 residues long. CDR3 amino acids: CASSQQTHDDTQYF. The CDR3 DNA is TGTGCCAGCAGCCAACAGACTCATGACGATACGCAGTATTTT.

J is TRBJ2-1 and V is TRBV10-3, with 8 bases matching TRBD2. Trimming at V came to 6 bases and at J to 7 bases, leaving 11 bases not matched to a gene. This CDR3 spans 15 amino acids. CDR1 and CDR2 (germline): ENHRY, SYGVKD. The DNA for the CDR3 is TGTGCCATCAGCCCAGCCGCAGCGGGGGTAAATGAGCAGTTCTTC. Translating gives CAISPAAAGVNEQFF.

The CDR3 region is CATSRDSGRGYGYTF. CDR3 nucleotide sequence: TGTGCCACCAGCAGAGATTCGGGCAGGGGCTATGGCTACACCTTC. The V and J genes are TRBV15 and TRBJ1-2; D is perhaps TRBD1 (6 bases). Trimming took 0 bases from V and 4 from J, leaving 12 bases between them. The CDR3 has 15 amino acids. In germline, CDR1 is LNHNV, CDR2 YYDKDF (reference sequence).

The gene calls are TRBV5-4 and TRBJ2-1; 7 nucleotides match TRBD1. The CDR3 contains 13 residues. Losses at the gene ends were 10 bases for V and 9 bases for J; bases not matched to a gene: 13. Germline CDR1 SGHNT, CDR2 YYREEE (reference sequence). The CDR3 coding sequence is TGTGCCGGCCGGGACAGCATTTCGGGTGAGCAGTTCTTC. It translates to CAGRDSISGEQFF.

The J gene is TRBJ2-6, the V gene TRBV5-4; 8 positions match TRBD2. Germline V gene data show CDR1 as SGHNT and CDR2 as YYREEE (reference sequence). This CDR3 is built from 15 residues. V was pared by 6 bases and J by 2 bases, with 4 bases of the junction left unmatched. CDR3 bases: TGTGCCAGCACCGGGAGGGGCCCTGGGGCCAACGTCCTGACTTTC. It encodes CASTGRGPGANVLTF.

The chain uses TRBV9 and TRBJ2-1, with 8 nucleotides matching TRBD2. The CDR3 runs 16 residues. Germline V gene lookup returns CDR1 SGDLS and CDR2 YYNGEE. V dropped 3 bases and J dropped 2; count of bases not matched to a gene: 7. CDR3 loop: CASSASSGGTYNEQFF. CDR3 DNA sequence: TGTGCCAGCAGCGCTTCGAGCGGGGGAACCTACAATGAGCAGTTCTTC.

The V gene is TRBV10-2, the J gene TRBJ1-5; tentatively, D is TRBD1 (5 bases). Between the trimmed V and J ends, which lost 1 base and 4 bases, there was a span of 14 bases. CDR1 is WSHSY and CDR2 is SAAADI in the germline V gene. This CDR3 is built from 16 residues. The CDR3 here is CASSEFAGQRNQPQHF. As DNA, the CDR3 is TGCGCCAGCAGTGAGTTCGCAGGGCAAAGAAATCAGCCCCAGCATTTT.

V gene TRBV2 combines with J gene TRBJ1-4; D remains ambiguous. CDR1 is SNHLY and CDR2 is FYNNEI in the germline V gene. The length of the CDR3 is 12 residues. Deletions cut 2 bases from V and 7 bases from J, with 5 bases between. CDR3: CASSEPREKLFF. CDR3 DNA sequence: TGTGCCAGCAGTGAACCTCGTGAAAAACTGTTTTTT.

CDR3 coding DNA: TGTGCCAGCAGTCATACCAGCGGACCTAACTATGGCTACACCTTC. Its translation: CASSHTSGPNYGYTF. This chain uses TRBV9 with TRBJ1-2; no definite D call. Trimming left V 5 bases short and J 0 bases short, with 14 bases between. This CDR3 comprises 15 residues. Germline CDR1 is SGDLS and CDR2 is YYNGEE.

The chain is built from TRBV4-2 and TRBJ1-6, with D possibly TRBD1 on 5 matching bases. Germline CDR1 and CDR2: LGHNA and YNFKEQ. This CDR3 region has 16 residues. Trimming took off 3 bases at V and 9 bases at J, with 18 bases between the two ends. Here the CDR3 DNA reads TGTGCCAGCAGCCATGGAACCGGGACCACGGGTTCACCCCTCCACTTT. Its protein is CASSHGTGTTGSPLHF.

The chain recombines TRBV7-9 with TRBJ1-2; 7 bases are shared with TRBD1. The CDR3 consists of 15 residues. Losses at the gene ends were 3 bases for V and 3 bases for J; bases not matched to a gene: 7. Germline V gene data show CDR1 as SEHNR and CDR2 as FQNEAQ (reference sequence). The CDR3 loop is CASSLGQTSYYGYTF. The CDR3 DNA reads TGTGCCAGCAGCTTGGGACAGACCTCTTACTATGGCTACACCTTC.

This chain joins TRBV5-4 and TRBJ1-5; no firm D call. This CDR3 spans 15 amino acids. Germline assignment: CDR1 SGHNT and CDR2 YYREEE (reference sequence). Trimming stripped 0 bases from V and 7 bases from J, with 14 bases between. CDR3 sequence reads: CASSLGAVSKQPQHF. CDR3 nucleotide sequence: TGTGCCAGCAGCTTGGGGGCAGTTTCAAAACAGCCCCAGCATTTT.

This chain uses TRBV5-1 with TRBJ2-1; no clear D gene. V was pared by 0 bases and J by 8 bases, with 12 bases between. The CDR3 extends over 14 amino acids. The germline V gene has CDR1 SGHRS and CDR2 YFSETQ. Here the CDR3 DNA reads TGCGCCAGCAGCTTGGGGGTCCCTTCGGATGAGCAGTTCTTC. This codes for CASSLGVPSDEQFF.

This rearrangement joins TRBV6-5 to TRBJ1-2; 12 nucleotides agree with TRBD1. The junction had 5 bases not matched to a gene; V was cut back by 5 bases and J by 7 bases. The CDR3 spans 14 residues. The germline CDR1 and CDR2 sequences are MNHEY and SVGAGI. CDR3 in DNA: TGTGCCAGCAGTCCGGGACAGGGGGCTTTTGGCTACACCTTC. This translates into CASSPGQGAFGYTF.

The chain joins TRBV5-1 to TRBJ2-5, with 9 bases lining up with TRBD1. Germline V gene lookup returns CDR1 SGHRS and CDR2 YFSETQ. The length of the CDR3 is 14 residues. V trimming: 0 bases; J trimming: 6 bases; junction bases outside the gene matches: 3. The CDR3 protein is CASSLGQGVKTQYF. CDR3 DNA: TGCGCCAGCAGCTTGGGACAGGGGGTAAAGACCCAGTACTTC.

The chain carries TRBV6-1 and TRBJ2-7; 9 bases map to TRBD1. The length of the CDR3 is 13 residues. Germline CDR1 MNHNS, CDR2 SASEGT. The V gene end was trimmed by 6 bases and the J gene end by 6 bases; junction bases not matched to a gene: 6. CDR3 region: CASSAGTGSEQYV. The CDR3 DNA reads as TGTGCCAGCAGCGCCGGGACAGGGAGCGAGCAGTACGTC.

This clone was seen a single time. The CDR3 sequence is CASSHVDLISYNSPLHF. The CDR3 DNA reads as TGCGCCAGCAGCCATGTGGACCTTATTTCCTATAATTCACCCCTCCACTTT. The V gene is TRBV4-1, the J gene TRBJ1-6; D uncertain. Germline V CDR1 and CDR2: MGHRA, YSYEKL. The length of the CDR3 is 17 residues. V was cut by 3 bases and J by 1 base, with 13 bases left in between.

This chain connects TRBV6-1 to TRBJ2-7; the D is unclear. This CDR3 comprises 13 residues. With 6 bases removed from V and 1 base from J, the gap between germline ends came to 10 bases. Germline assignment: CDR1 MNHNS and CDR2 SASEGT. Here the CDR3 DNA reads TGTGCCAGCAGAACCGGAGAGTCCTACGAGCAGTACGTC. Its translation: CASRTGESYEQYV.